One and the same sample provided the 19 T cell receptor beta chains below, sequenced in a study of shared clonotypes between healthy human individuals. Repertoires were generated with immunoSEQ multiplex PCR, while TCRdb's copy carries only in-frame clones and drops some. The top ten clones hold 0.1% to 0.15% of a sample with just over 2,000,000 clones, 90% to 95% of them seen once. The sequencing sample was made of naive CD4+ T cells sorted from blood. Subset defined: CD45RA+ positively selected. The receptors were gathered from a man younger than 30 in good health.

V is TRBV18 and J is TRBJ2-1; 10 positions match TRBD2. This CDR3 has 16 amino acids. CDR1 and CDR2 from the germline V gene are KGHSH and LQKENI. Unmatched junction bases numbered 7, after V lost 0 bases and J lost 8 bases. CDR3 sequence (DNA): TGTGCCAGCTCACCACCGCTCCTAGCGGGAGTTTATGAGCAGTTCTTC. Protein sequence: CASSPPLLAGVYEQFF.

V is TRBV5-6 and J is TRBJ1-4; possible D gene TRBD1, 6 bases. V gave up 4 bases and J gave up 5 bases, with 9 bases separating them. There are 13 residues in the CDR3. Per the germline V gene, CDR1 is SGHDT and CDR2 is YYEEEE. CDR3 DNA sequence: TGTGCCAGCAGCGACGGACAGAATGAAAAACTGTTTTTT. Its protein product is CASSDGQNEKLFF.

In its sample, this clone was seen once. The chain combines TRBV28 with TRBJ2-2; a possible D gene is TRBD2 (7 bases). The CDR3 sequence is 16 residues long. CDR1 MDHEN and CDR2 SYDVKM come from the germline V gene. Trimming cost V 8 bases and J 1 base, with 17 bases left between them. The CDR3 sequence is CASGGAAKMNTGELFF. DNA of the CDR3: TGTGCCAGCGGGGGGGCAGCTAAGATGAACACCGGGGAGCTGTTTTTT.

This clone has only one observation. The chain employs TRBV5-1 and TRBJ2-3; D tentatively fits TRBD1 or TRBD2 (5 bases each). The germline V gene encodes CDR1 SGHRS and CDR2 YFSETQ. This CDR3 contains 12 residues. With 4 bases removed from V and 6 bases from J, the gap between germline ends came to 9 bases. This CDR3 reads CASSAWGDTQYF. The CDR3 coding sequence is TGCGCCAGCAGCGCTTGGGGGGATACGCAGTATTTT.

CDR3 residues: CAISESQGAEKLFF. Written as DNA, the CDR3 is TGTGCCATCAGTGAGTCACAGGGGGCTGAAAAACTGTTTTTT. J is TRBJ1-4 and V is TRBV10-3; 9 bases match TRBD1. Germline assignment: CDR1 ENHRY and CDR2 SYGVKD. With 0 bases clipped from V and 7 bases from J, the junction kept 0 bases outside the gene matches. The CDR3 runs 14 residues.

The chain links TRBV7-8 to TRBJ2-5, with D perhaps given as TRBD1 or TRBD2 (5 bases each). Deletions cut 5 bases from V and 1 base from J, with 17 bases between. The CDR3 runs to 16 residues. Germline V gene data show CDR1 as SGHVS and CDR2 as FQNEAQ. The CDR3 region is CASSLGRKVIQETQYF. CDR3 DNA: TGTGCCAGCAGCCTGGGACGCAAGGTTATCCAAGAGACCCAGTACTTC.

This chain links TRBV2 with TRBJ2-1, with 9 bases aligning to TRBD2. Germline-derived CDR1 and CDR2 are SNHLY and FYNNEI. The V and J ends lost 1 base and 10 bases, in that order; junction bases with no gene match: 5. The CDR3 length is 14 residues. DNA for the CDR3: TGTGCCAGCAGTGAAGTGAAGCGGGAGGCCGAGCAGTTCTTC. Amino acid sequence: CASSEVKREAEQFF.

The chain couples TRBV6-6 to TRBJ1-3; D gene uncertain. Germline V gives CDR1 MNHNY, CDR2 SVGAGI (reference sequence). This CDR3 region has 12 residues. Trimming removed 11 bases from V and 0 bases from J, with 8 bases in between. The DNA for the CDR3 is TGTGCCGCCGAGTCCTCTGGAAACACCATATATTTT. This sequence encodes CAAESSGNTIYF.

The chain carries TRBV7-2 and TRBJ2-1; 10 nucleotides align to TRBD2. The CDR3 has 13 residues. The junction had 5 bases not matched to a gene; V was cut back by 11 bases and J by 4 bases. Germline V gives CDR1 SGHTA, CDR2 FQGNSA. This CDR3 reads CAGWTSGYNEQFF. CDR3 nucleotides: TGTGCCGGTTGGACTAGCGGTTACAATGAGCAGTTCTTC.

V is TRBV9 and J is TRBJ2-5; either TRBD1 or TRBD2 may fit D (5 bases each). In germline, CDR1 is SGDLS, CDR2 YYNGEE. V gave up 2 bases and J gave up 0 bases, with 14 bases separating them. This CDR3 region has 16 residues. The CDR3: CASSVGDQSYQETQYF. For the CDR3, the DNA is TGTGCCAGCAGCGTGGGGGACCAGAGTTACCAAGAGACCCAGTACTTC.

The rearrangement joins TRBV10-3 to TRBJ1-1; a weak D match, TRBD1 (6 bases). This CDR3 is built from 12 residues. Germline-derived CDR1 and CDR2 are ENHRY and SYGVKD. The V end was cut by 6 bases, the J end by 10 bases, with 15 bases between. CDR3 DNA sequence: TGTGCCATCAGCGGGATACAGGGTGGAGCTTTCTTT. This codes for CAISGIQGGAFF.

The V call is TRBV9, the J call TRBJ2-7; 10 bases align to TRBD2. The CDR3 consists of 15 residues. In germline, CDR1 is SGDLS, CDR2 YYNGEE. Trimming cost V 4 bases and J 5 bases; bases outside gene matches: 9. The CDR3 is CASSSDPSGSNEQYF. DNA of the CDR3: TGTGCCAGCAGCTCCGACCCTAGCGGGAGCAACGAGCAGTACTTC.

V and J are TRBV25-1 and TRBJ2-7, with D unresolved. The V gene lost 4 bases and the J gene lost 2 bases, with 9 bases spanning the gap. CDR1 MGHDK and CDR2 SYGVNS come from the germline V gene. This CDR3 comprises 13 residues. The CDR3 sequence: CASSGPQTYEQYF. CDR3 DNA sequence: TGTGCCAGCAGTGGTCCACAGACCTACGAGCAGTACTTC.

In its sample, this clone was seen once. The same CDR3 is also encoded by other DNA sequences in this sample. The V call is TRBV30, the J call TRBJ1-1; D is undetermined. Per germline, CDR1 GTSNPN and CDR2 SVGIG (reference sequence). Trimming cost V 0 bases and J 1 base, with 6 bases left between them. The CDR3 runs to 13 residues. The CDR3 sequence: CAWSVGGNTEAFF. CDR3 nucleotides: TGTGCCTGGAGTGTTGGTGGGAACACTGAAGCTTTCTTT.

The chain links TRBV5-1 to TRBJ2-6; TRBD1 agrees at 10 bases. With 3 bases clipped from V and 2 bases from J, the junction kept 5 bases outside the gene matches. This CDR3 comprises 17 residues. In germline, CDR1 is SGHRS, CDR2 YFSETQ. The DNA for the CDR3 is TGCGCCAGCAGCTGGGACAGGGGAGAAGCTGGGGCCAACGTCCTGACTTTC. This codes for CASSWDRGEAGANVLTF. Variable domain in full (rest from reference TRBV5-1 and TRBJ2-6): KAGVTQTPRYLIKTRGQQVTLSCSPISGHRSVSWYQQTPGQGLQFLFEYFSETQRNKGNFPGRFSGRQFSNSRSEMNVSTLELGDSALYLCASSWDRGEAGANVLTFGAGSRLTVL.

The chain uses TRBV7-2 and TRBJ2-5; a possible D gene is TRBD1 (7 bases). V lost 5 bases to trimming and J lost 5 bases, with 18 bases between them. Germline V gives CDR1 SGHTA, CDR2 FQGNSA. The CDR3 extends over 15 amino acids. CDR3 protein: CASSSQGGLSETQYF. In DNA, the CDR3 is TGTGCCAGCAGCAGCCAGGGGGGTTTGTCGGAGACCCAGTACTTC.

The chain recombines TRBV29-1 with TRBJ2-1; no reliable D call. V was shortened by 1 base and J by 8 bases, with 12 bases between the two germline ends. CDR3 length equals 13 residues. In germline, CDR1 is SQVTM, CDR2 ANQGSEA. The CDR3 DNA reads TGCAGCGTTGAAGGGGCCGCTGGGTATGAGCAGTTCTTC. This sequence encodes CSVEGAAGYEQFF.

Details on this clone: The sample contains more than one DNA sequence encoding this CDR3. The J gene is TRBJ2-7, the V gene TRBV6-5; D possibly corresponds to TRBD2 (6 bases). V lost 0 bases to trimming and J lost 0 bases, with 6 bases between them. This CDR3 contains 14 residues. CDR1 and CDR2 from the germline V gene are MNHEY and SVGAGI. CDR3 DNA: TGTGCCAGCAGTTACTCCGGGAGCTCCTACGAGCAGTACTTC. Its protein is CASSYSGSSYEQYF.

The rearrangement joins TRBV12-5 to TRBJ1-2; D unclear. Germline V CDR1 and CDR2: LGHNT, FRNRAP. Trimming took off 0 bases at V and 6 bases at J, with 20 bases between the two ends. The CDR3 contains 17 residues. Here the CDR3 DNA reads TGTGCTAGTGGTTTGGTACTTTCTGGGCAGGCCGGGGATGGCTACACCTTC. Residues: CASGLVLSGQAGDGYTF.